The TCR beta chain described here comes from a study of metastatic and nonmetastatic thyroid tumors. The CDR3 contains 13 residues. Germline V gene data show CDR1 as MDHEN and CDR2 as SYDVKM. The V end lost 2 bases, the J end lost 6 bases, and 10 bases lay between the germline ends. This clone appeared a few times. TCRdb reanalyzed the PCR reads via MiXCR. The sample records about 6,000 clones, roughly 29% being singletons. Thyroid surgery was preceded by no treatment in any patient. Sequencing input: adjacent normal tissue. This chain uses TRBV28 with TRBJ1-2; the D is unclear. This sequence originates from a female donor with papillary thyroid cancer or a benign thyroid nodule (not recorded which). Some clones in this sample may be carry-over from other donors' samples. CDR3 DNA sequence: TGTGCCAGCAGTTTAGGGCTTCGCGATGGCTACACCTTC. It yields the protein CASSLGLRDGYTF.